Below, 24 T cell receptor beta chains from the same sample are listed, as sequenced in a study of monozygotic twins with inflammatory bowel disease. Using the 5' RACE reads, TCRdb records one entry per CDR3 protein without DNA. The sample's table shows about 380,000 distinct CDR3 sequences. The source material was blood. The receptors originated from a human donor with ulcerative colitis or Crohn's disease, or a healthy co-twin of an affected twin (not recorded which).

The V and J genes are TRBV6-1 and TRBJ1-5; there is no DNA to check the TCRdb D call of TRBD1. The CDR3 runs to 13 residues. CDR1 MNHNS and CDR2 SASEGT come from the germline V gene. The CDR3 is CASRGQINQPQHF.

V and J are TRBV28 and TRBJ2-1; no DNA is available, so the TRBD1 call from TCRdb remains unchecked. CDR1 MDHEN and CDR2 SYDVKM come from the germline V gene. There are 13 residues in the CDR3. CDR3 residues: CASVQGAVNEQFF.

The gene calls are TRBV6-5 and TRBJ1-6. The CDR3 consists of 17 residues. In germline, CDR1 is MNHEY, CDR2 SVGAGI. The CDR3 here is CASSFQQLPTFNSPLHF.

This sequence joins TRBV11-1 and TRBJ1-1. This CDR3 has 11 residues. In germline, CDR1 is SGHAT, CDR2 FQDESV (reference sequence). CDR3 amino acids: CASSFAEEAFF.

This rearrangement joins TRBV5-6 to TRBJ2-7; the D gene TCRdb calls, TRBD1, cannot be checked with no DNA. The CDR3 covers 14 residues. Germline CDR1 SGHDT, CDR2 YYEEEE. CDR3 loop: CASSGGTAYYEQYF.

This sequence joins TRBV5-1 and TRBJ2-2; TCRdb lists TRBD1, though no DNA is available to test this call. This CDR3 is 17 amino acids long. CDR1 and CDR2 (germline): SGHRS, YFSETQ. CDR3 in amino acids: CASSPGQGNPNTGELFF.

The chain combines TRBV20-1 with TRBJ2-3; TCRdb's D call of TRBD2 is untestable without DNA. This CDR3 comprises 17 residues. CDR1 DFQATT and CDR2 SNEGSKA come from the germline V gene (reference sequence). CDR3: CSAASARLAASTDTQYF.

This sequence joins TRBV5-1 and TRBJ2-3; checking the TCRdb D call of TRBD2 is not possible without DNA. This CDR3 spans 15 amino acids. Looked up from germline, CDR1 is SGHRS and CDR2 is YFSETQ. The CDR3 here is CASSLEFGGSDTQYF. The whole variable domain, remainder taken from reference TRBV5-1 and TRBJ2-3, is KAGVTQTPRYLIKTRGQQVTLSCSPISGHRSVSWYQQTPGQGLQFLFEYFSETQRNKGNFPGRFSGRQFSNSRSEMNVSTLELGDSALYLCASSLEFGGSDTQYFGPGTRLTVL.

This rearrangement joins TRBV4-1 to TRBJ2-1; TCRdb designates TRBD2, a call that cannot be tested without DNA. Germline loops: CDR1 MGHRA, CDR2 YSYEKL. This CDR3 comprises 15 residues. The CDR3 is CASSQDPGNSGEQFF.

This chain connects TRBV20-1 to TRBJ2-1; TCRdb lists TRBD2, though no DNA is available to test this call. The CDR3 sequence is 18 residues long. Germline values: CDR1 DFQATT, CDR2 SNEGSKA (reference sequence). The CDR3 sequence: CSARVPNFAGGLYNEQFF.

The gene calls are TRBV29-1 and TRBJ2-3; the TCRdb D gene call, TRBD1, has no DNA to confirm it. This CDR3 is 11 amino acids long. Per germline, CDR1 SQVTM and CDR2 ANQGSEA. The CDR3: CSAQERIMRYF.

This chain uses TRBV7-9 with TRBJ2-5; TCRdb indicates TRBD2, and absent DNA this call remains unverified. The germline gives CDR1 SEHNR, CDR2 FQNEAQ (reference sequence). This CDR3 comprises 16 residues. This chain's CDR3 is CASSNDYLAGIETQYF.

The gene calls are TRBV27 and TRBJ2-1; no DNA is available, so the TRBD1 call from TCRdb remains unchecked. From germline, CDR1 is MNHEY and CDR2 SMNVEV (reference sequence). This CDR3 has 15 amino acids. The CDR3 loop is CASSPRGTIYNEQFF.

V is TRBV5-4 and J is TRBJ1-2; lacking DNA, the TRBD1 call made by TCRdb goes unchecked. Germline V gives CDR1 SGHNT, CDR2 YYREEE (reference sequence). The CDR3 is made up of 15 amino acids. The CDR3 loop is CASSLRGGLTYGYTF.

The chain is built from TRBV4-3 and TRBJ2-7; TCRdb's D call, TRBD1, is unchecked because there is no DNA. Germline values: CDR1 LGHNA, CDR2 YSLEER. CDR3 length: 15 amino acids. This CDR3 is CASSQEPGGTHEQYF.

The CDR3: CASSGTGVSTDTQYF. The chain combines TRBV2 with TRBJ2-3; the TRBD1 assignment by TCRdb is unverifiable without DNA. This CDR3 is built from 15 residues. From germline, CDR1 is SNHLY and CDR2 FYNNEI.

V and J are TRBV19 and TRBJ2-4; the TRBD2 assignment by TCRdb is unverifiable without DNA. Germline V gene data show CDR1 as LNHDA and CDR2 as SQIVND (reference sequence). The CDR3 totals 18 residues. CDR3 protein: CASSMVAGGPSGKNIQYF.

The rearrangement links TRBV5-8 to TRBJ1-6. This CDR3 is built from 16 residues. CDR1 is SGHTS, CDR2 YDEGEE, per germline. Here the CDR3 reads CASGRLSGNYNSPLHF.

The rearrangement joins TRBV29-1 to TRBJ1-2. This CDR3 region has 14 residues. Germline CDR1 reads SQVTM; CDR2 reads ANQGSEA. The CDR3 protein is CSAGDSGDSYGYTF.

The chain couples TRBV6-1 to TRBJ2-2; the TCRdb D gene call, TRBD1, has no DNA to confirm it. CDR1 is MNHNS, CDR2 SASEGT, per germline. This CDR3 contains 15 residues. This chain's CDR3 is CASSLYRGTGGELFF.

This chain uses TRBV7-8 with TRBJ1-5; as DNA is missing, the TRBD1 call by TCRdb cannot be tested. CDR3 length equals 15 residues. Per germline, CDR1 SGHVS and CDR2 FQNEAQ. CDR3 in amino acids: CASSPPPGTTQPQHF.

The chain joins TRBV7-2 to TRBJ2-5. This CDR3 region has 16 residues. The V gene's germline CDR1 is SGHTA and CDR2 FQGNSA. CDR3 protein: CASSSMTGLLRETQYF. Complete variable domain (other parts from reference TRBV7-2 and TRBJ2-5): GAGVSQSPSNKVTEKGKDVELRCDPISGHTALYWYRQSLGQGLEFLIYFQGNSAPDKSGLPSDRFSAERTGGSVSTLTIQRTQQEDSAVYLCASSSMTGLLRETQYFGPGTRLLVL.

The chain couples TRBV20-1 to TRBJ2-5; the D call of TRBD2 rests on TCRdb alone, since no DNA is present to check it. CDR1 is DFQATT, CDR2 SNEGSKA, per germline (reference sequence). There are 14 residues in the CDR3. CDR3 region: CSARGLAGLETQYF.

V gene TRBV29-1 combines with J gene TRBJ1-2; the TCRdb D gene call, TRBD1, has no DNA to confirm it. Germline V gives CDR1 SQVTM, CDR2 ANQGSEA. The CDR3 is made up of 13 amino acids. This CDR3 reads CSAAGQGNYGYTF.